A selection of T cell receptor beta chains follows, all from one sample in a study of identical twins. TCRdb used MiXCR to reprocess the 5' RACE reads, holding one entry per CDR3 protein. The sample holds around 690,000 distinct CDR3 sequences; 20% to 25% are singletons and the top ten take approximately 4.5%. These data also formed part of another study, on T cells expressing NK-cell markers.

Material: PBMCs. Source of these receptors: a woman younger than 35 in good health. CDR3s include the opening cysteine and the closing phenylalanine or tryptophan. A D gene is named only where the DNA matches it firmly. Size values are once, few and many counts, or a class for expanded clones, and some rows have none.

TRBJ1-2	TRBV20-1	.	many	CSARRTAYGYTF	TGCAGTGCTCGACGGACAGCCTATGGCTACACCTTC
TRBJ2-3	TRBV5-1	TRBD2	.	CASSTPGGPGDTQYF	TGCGCCAGCAGCACCCCGGGGGGGCCAGGAGATACGCAGTATTTT
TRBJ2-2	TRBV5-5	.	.	CASTLERVTGELFF	TGTGCCAGCACCCTGGAGAGGGTCACCGGGGAGCTGTTTTTT
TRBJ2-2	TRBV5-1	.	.	CASSLQGPNGELFF	TGCGCCAGCAGCTTGCAGGGGCCGAACGGGGAGCTGTTTTTT
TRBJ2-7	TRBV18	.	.	CASSPQHNQGEQYF	TGTGCCAGCTCACCACAACACAACCAGGGCGAGCAGTACTTC
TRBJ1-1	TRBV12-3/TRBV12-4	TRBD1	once	CASSRIRTGFKNTEAFF	TGTGCCAGCAGTCGGATCCGGACAGGATTCAAGAACACTGAAGCTTTCTTT
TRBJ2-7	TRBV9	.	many	CASSVDGGHYEQYF	TGTGCCAGCAGCGTAGACGGGGGACACTACGAGCAGTACTTC
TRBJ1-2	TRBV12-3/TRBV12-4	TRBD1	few	CASSLARGSWSDGYTF	TGTGCCAGCAGTTTAGCCAGGGGGTCTTGGTCGGATGGCTACACCTTC
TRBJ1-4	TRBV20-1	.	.	CSARKPGRATEKLFF	TGCAGTGCTCGTAAGCCGGGACGGGCCACAGAAAAACTGTTTTTT
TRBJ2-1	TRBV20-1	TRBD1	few	CSGQTGTGSAGNEQFF	TGCAGTGGCCAGACCGGGACAGGGTCAGCGGGCAATGAGCAGTTCTTC
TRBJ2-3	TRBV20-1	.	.	CSVIADSTDTQYF	TGCAGTGTCATAGCGGATAGCACAGATACGCAGTATTTT
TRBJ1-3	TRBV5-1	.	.	CASSPGPEGNTIYF	TGCGCCAGCAGCCCCGGGCCGGAGGGAAACACCATATATTTT
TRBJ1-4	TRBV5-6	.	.	CASSFRGLGEKLFF	TGTGCCAGCAGCTTCAGGGGATTAGGTGAAAAACTGTTTTTT
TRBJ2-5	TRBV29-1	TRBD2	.	CAGTSGQETQYF	TGCGCCGGGACTAGCGGACAAGAGACCCAGTACTTC
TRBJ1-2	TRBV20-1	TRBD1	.	CSARSGTGIGYGYTF	TGCAGTGCTAGATCCGGGACAGGGATTGGCTATGGCTACACCTTC
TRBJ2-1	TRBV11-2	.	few	CASSISRNEQFF	TGTGCCAGCAGCATAAGCAGGAATGAGCAGTTCTTC
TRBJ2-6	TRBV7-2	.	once	CASSFQGHSGANVLTF	TGTGCCAGCAGCTTTCAGGGCCACTCTGGGGCCAACGTCCTGACTTTC
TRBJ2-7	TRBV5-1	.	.	CASSGTGPSDAYEQYF	TGCGCCAGCAGCGGGACGGGACCCTCGGATGCCTACGAGCAGTACTTC
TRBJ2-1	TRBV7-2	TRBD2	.	CASSLTTSTEQFF	TGTGCCAGCAGCTTAACGACTAGCACTGAGCAGTTCTTC
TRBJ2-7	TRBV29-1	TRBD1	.	CSVDVGQGGKEQYF	TGCAGCGTTGACGTGGGACAGGGTGGGAAGGAGCAGTACTTC
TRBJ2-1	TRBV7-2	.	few	CASRKEVFYNEQFF	TGTGCCAGCAGGAAGGAGGTTTTCTACAATGAGCAGTTCTTC
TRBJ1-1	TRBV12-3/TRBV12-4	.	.	CASSGANQGNTEAFF	TGTGCCAGCAGCGGTGCCAACCAGGGGAACACTGAAGCTTTCTTT
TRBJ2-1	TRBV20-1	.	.	CSVSQGPSLHNEQFF	TGCAGTGTCAGCCAGGGGCCTTCCTTACACAATGAGCAGTTCTTC
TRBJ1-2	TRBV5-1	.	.	CASKGQGIDGYTF	TGCGCCAGCAAGGGACAAGGCATCGATGGCTACACCTTC
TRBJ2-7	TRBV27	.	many	CASSFEGGGSSYEQYF	TGTGCCAGCAGTTTTGAGGGCGGTGGAAGCTCCTACGAGCAGTACTTC
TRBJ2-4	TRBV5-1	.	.	CASSPDGGNIQYF	TGCGCCAGCAGCCCTGACGGCGGGAACATTCAGTACTTC
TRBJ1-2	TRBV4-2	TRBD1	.	CASIGDRIYGYTF	TGTGCCAGCATCGGGGACAGGATCTATGGCTACACCTTC
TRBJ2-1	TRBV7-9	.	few	CASNPWTGRGDNEQFF	TGTGCCAGCAACCCCTGGACAGGTCGGGGGGACAATGAGCAGTTCTTC
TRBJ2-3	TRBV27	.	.	CASSPDARADTQYF	TGTGCCAGCAGTCCCGATGCAAGGGCAGATACGCAGTATTTT
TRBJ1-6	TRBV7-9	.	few	CASSPTGYNSPLHF	TGTGCCAGCAGCCCGACAGGTTATAATTCACCCCTCCACTTT
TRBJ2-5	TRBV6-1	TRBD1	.	CASSKLGQVQETQYF	TGTGCCAGCAGTAAACTGGGACAGGTCCAAGAGACCCAGTACTTC
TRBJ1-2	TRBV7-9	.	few	CASSLNTGASYGYTF	TGTGCCAGCAGCTTAAATACAGGCGCCTCTTATGGCTACACCTTC
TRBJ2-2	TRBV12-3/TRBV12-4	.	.	CASQGDGNTGELFF	TGTGCCAGTCAAGGGGACGGGAACACCGGGGAGCTGTTTTTT
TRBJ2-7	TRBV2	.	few	CASSPEGGSTYEQYF	TGTGCCAGCAGCCCCGAGGGGGGATCCACCTACGAGCAGTACTTC
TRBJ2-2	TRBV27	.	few	CASSFQLRWANTGELFF	TGTGCCAGCAGTTTCCAATTGCGGTGGGCCAACACCGGGGAGCTGTTTTTT
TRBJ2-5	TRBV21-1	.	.	CASSIGDSEETQYF	TGTGCCAGCAGCATTGGGGATTCCGAAGAGACCCAGTACTTC
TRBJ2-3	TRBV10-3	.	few	CAISGSASTDTQYF	TGTGCCATCAGTGGCTCAGCAAGCACAGATACGCAGTATTTT
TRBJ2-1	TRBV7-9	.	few	CASSFSNGGQFF	TGTGCCAGCAGCTTTTCTAACGGGGGGCAGTTCTTC
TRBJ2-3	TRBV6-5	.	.	CASSYGGHSDTQYF	TGTGCCAGCAGTTACGGGGGGCACTCAGATACGCAGTATTTT
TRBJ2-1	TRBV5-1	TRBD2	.	CASSSSGGRIYNGNEQFF	TGCGCCAGCAGCTCAAGCGGGGGCAGAATCTACAACGGGAATGAGCAGTTCTTC